Each of the 9 T cell receptor beta chains below was sequenced from the same sample in a study of shared clonotypes between healthy human individuals. Sequencing was performed with immunoSEQ multiplex PCR; in TCRdb, only in-frame clones are kept and a portion is missing. The data contain millions of clones, approximately 94% of them singletons. Naive CD8 populations comprised CD45RO-negative cells positively selected for CCR7, excluding terminally differentiated effector memory CD45RA+ cells. Material for sequencing was naive CD8+ T cells sorted from blood. The receptors were sampled from a man aged 18 to 30 in good health.

V is TRBV2 and J is TRBJ1-4; no firm D call. CDR1 and CDR2 (germline): SNHLY, FYNNEI. The V and J ends lost 5 bases and 0 bases respectively, with 10 bases between them. The CDR3 runs 15 residues. CDR3 amino acids: CASSKSRATNEKLFF. CDR3 DNA sequence: TGTGCCAGCAGTAAGTCTCGGGCAACTAATGAAAAACTGTTTTTT.

This clone came up once. V gene TRBV10-3 combines with J gene TRBJ1-2; D perhaps matches TRBD1 (5 bases). The CDR3 spans 17 residues. V shed 0 bases and J shed 4 bases, with 18 bases lying between them. In germline, CDR1 is ENHRY, CDR2 SYGVKD. The DNA of the CDR3 is TGTGCCATCAGTGAGTCGAGAGGAGGGGAGATCAGCTATGGCTACACCTTC. It yields the protein CAISESRGGEISYGYTF.

The rearrangement links TRBV19 to TRBJ2-7, with 7 bases identical to TRBD1. Germline V gene lookup returns CDR1 LNHDA and CDR2 SQIVND (reference sequence). J gave up 4 bases and V 5 bases, and 8 bases lay outside the gene matches. The CDR3 sequence is 14 residues long. The CDR3 DNA follows: TGTGCCAGTAGTTCCGGGACAGTCGGATACGAGCAGTACTTC. Protein: CASSSGTVGYEQYF.

This rearrangement joins TRBV4-1 to TRBJ2-7, with D possibly being TRBD2 (6 bases). Germline V gene sequence: CDR1 MGHRA, CDR2 YSYEKL. Trimming pared 4 bases from V and 4 bases from J, leaving 14 bases between. CDR3 length: 14 amino acids. The CDR3 DNA sequence: TGCGCCAGCAGCCGCGTGGTGGGAGGATACGAGCAGTACTTC. This translates into CASSRVVGGYEQYF.

V and J are TRBV10-2 and TRBJ2-5; D is ambiguous. With 5 bases removed from V and 4 bases from J, the gap between germline ends came to 8 bases. The CDR3 sequence is 12 residues long. Germline V gives CDR1 WSHSY, CDR2 SAAADI. The CDR3 loop reads CASSLSAETQYF. Here the CDR3 DNA reads TGCGCCAGCAGTCTTTCGGCAGAGACCCAGTACTTC.

V is TRBV27 and J is TRBJ2-7, with TRBD2 identical over 7 bases. Trimming at V came to 0 bases and at J to 2 bases, leaving 7 bases not matched to a gene. This CDR3 is built from 16 residues. Germline V gives CDR1 MNHEY, CDR2 SMNVEV (reference sequence). This chain's CDR3 is CASSLSAGVRTYEQYF. For the CDR3, the DNA is TGTGCCAGCAGTTTATCGGCGGGGGTGAGGACCTACGAGCAGTACTTC.

The genes are TRBV19 and TRBJ1-1; 9 nucleotides line up with TRBD1. The CDR3 is made up of 15 amino acids. The ends lost 4 bases at V and 0 bases at J; junction bases unmatched: 3. Per germline, CDR1 LNHDA and CDR2 SQIVND (reference sequence). CDR3 bases: TGTGCCAGTAGTAACAGGGGGCAGGTGAACACTGAAGCTTTCTTT. Protein sequence: CASSNRGQVNTEAFF.

This clone occurred once. The chain combines TRBV2 with TRBJ2-1, with a possible D match to TRBD1 (6 bases). With 8 bases removed from V and 4 bases from J, the gap between germline ends came to 12 bases. The germline V gene has CDR1 SNHLY and CDR2 FYNNEI. There are 13 residues in the CDR3. CDR3 protein: CASAEDRYNEQFF. In DNA, the CDR3 is TGTGCCAGCGCGGAGGACAGATACAATGAGCAGTTCTTC.

The V gene is TRBV9, the J gene TRBJ1-2, with no clear D. Deletions cut 0 bases from V and 4 bases from J, with 13 bases between. This CDR3 contains 15 residues. CDR1 is SGDLS, CDR2 YYNGEE, per germline. CDR3 nucleotides: TGTGCCAGCAGCGTAGAGGTCGAGGCAGGCTATGGCTACACCTTC. Its translation is CASSVEVEAGYGYTF.